This is a list of T cell receptor beta chains from one sample in a study of Ad26.COV2.S vaccination and SARS-CoV-2 variants. The data were produced by immunoSEQ multiplex PCR, yet TCRdb's version contains in-frame clones alone and is incomplete. The table has about 370,000 clones, 70% to 90% seen once. The material sequenced was peripheral blood, taken in a trial of Ad26.COV2.S vaccine versus placebo. The receptors were gathered from a person aged 18 to 59 who received the Ad26.COV2.S COVID-19 vaccine or a placebo. The CDR3 runs from the conserved cysteine through the conserved F or W. Fields, in order: J gene, V gene, clone size, D gene, CDR3 DNA, CDR3 protein. The D gene is left open where the match is weak. Clone size is not always given. Where it is, it says once, few, many or a class for expanded clones.

j_gene: TRBJ1-5
v_gene: TRBV11-3
abundance: NA
d_gene: NA
CDR3nt: TGTGCCAGCAGCTTAGTTGGTTCAGCATTCAATCAGCCCCAGCATTTT
CDR3aa: CASSLVGSAFNQPQHF

j_gene: TRBJ1-3
v_gene: TRBV2
abundance: NA
d_gene: NA
CDR3nt: TGTGCCAGCAGTGAAGCGCGGAGAGGAAACACCATATATTTT
CDR3aa: CASSEARRGNTIYF

j_gene: TRBJ1-3
v_gene: TRBV4-1
abundance: NA
d_gene: NA
CDR3nt: TGCGCCAGCAGCCAAGAGGACGGGGAAAACACCATATATTTT
CDR3aa: CASSQEDGENTIYF

j_gene: TRBJ1-5
v_gene: TRBV18
abundance: NA
d_gene: NA
CDR3nt: TGTGCCAGCTCACCAATACTTAGCAATCAGCCCCAGCATTTT
CDR3aa: CASSPILSNQPQHF

j_gene: TRBJ2-1
v_gene: TRBV5-4
abundance: once
d_gene: TRBD1
CDR3nt: TGTGCCAGCAGCACCCCAACAGGGGATGAGCAGTTCTTC
CDR3aa: CASSTPTGDEQFF

j_gene: TRBJ1-4
v_gene: TRBV6-5
abundance: NA
d_gene: NA
CDR3nt: TGTGCCAGCAGTTACGGGGGGGAAAAACTGTTTTTT
CDR3aa: CASSYGGEKLFF

j_gene: TRBJ1-2
v_gene: TRBV3-1/TRBV3-2
abundance: NA
d_gene: NA
CDR3nt: TGTGCCAGCAGCCAAATAACGGGTGGCTACACCTTC
CDR3aa: CASSQITGGYTF

j_gene: TRBJ2-3
v_gene: TRBV30
abundance: NA
d_gene: NA
CDR3nt: TGTGCCTGGAGTGCCAAATGGAGTTTAGCATCAGATACGCAGTATTTT
CDR3aa: CAWSAKWSLASDTQYF

j_gene: TRBJ2-1
v_gene: TRBV19
abundance: NA
d_gene: NA
CDR3nt: TGTGCCAGTAGTACCCAGGGTGGGCTGGACAATGAGCAGTTCTTC
CDR3aa: CASSTQGGLDNEQFF

j_gene: TRBJ1-6
v_gene: TRBV4-1
abundance: NA
d_gene: NA
CDR3nt: TGCGCCAGCAGCCAACAGGTTTCCAGCTCCTATAATTCACCCCTCCACTTT
CDR3aa: CASSQQVSSSYNSPLHF

j_gene: TRBJ1-2
v_gene: TRBV7-2
abundance: NA
d_gene: NA
CDR3nt: TGTGCCAGCAGCTTCAAGACAGCCTATGGCTACACCTTC
CDR3aa: CASSFKTAYGYTF

j_gene: TRBJ1-1
v_gene: TRBV13
abundance: NA
d_gene: TRBD1
CDR3nt: TGTGCCAGCAGTTCGGGACAGTACAACATGAACACTGAAGCTTTCTTT
CDR3aa: CASSSGQYNMNTEAFF

j_gene: TRBJ1-1
v_gene: TRBV6-6
abundance: NA
d_gene: NA
CDR3nt: TGTGCCAGCAGTCCCATACAGCACCGGGCCCAGAACACTGAAGCTTTCTTT
CDR3aa: CASSPIQHRAQNTEAFF

j_gene: TRBJ2-2
v_gene: TRBV6-5
abundance: NA
d_gene: NA
CDR3nt: TGTGCCAGCAGTTACTCGCCCAGGGCCGGGGAGCTGTTTTTT
CDR3aa: CASSYSPRAGELFF

j_gene: TRBJ2-2
v_gene: TRBV29-1
abundance: NA
d_gene: NA
CDR3nt: TGCAGCGTTGAAAGGGGGAAAAACACCGGGGAGCTGTTTTTT
CDR3aa: CSVERGKNTGELFF

j_gene: TRBJ1-3
v_gene: TRBV5-4
abundance: few
d_gene: NA
CDR3nt: TGTGGATATCGGGACTCCTCTGGAAACACCATATATTTT
CDR3aa: CGYRDSSGNTIYF

j_gene: TRBJ2-7
v_gene: TRBV29-1
abundance: NA
d_gene: NA
CDR3nt: TGCAGCGTTGGCATGGGGTTTCCGTCCTACGAGCAGTACTTC
CDR3aa: CSVGMGFPSYEQYF

j_gene: TRBJ2-5
v_gene: TRBV7-6
abundance: NA
d_gene: TRBD2
CDR3nt: TGTGCCAGCAGCTTAGAAGTTCCTGGGACTAGCAAAGAGACCCAGTACTTC
CDR3aa: CASSLEVPGTSKETQYF

j_gene: TRBJ1-6
v_gene: TRBV28
abundance: NA
d_gene: TRBD1
CDR3nt: TGTGCCAGCAGTCTCCCAGACAGGGGAAATTCACCCCTCCACTTT
CDR3aa: CASSLPDRGNSPLHF

j_gene: TRBJ1-2
v_gene: TRBV25-1
abundance: once
d_gene: TRBD1
CDR3nt: TGTGCCAGCAGTGAATCAGGGACAGGGCAGGGCTACACCTTC
CDR3aa: CASSESGTGQGYTF

j_gene: TRBJ2-1
v_gene: TRBV5-4
abundance: NA
d_gene: TRBD2
CDR3nt: TGTGCCAGCAGCTCCCAGAGCGGGGGGGCGAATGAGCAGTTCTTC
CDR3aa: CASSSQSGGANEQFF

j_gene: TRBJ2-7
v_gene: TRBV7-6
abundance: NA
d_gene: NA
CDR3nt: TGTGCCAGCAGGGGGTTTGGATCCTACGAGCAGTACTTC
CDR3aa: CASRGFGSYEQYF

j_gene: TRBJ1-2
v_gene: TRBV6-2/TRBV6-3
abundance: NA
d_gene: NA
CDR3nt: TGTGCCAGCAGTTACTCGCGGACGGGGGGCTACACCTTC
CDR3aa: CASSYSRTGGYTF

j_gene: TRBJ2-7
v_gene: TRBV29-1
abundance: NA
d_gene: NA
CDR3nt: TGCAGCGCCCGTACAGGGTTTGGCGAGCAGTACTTC
CDR3aa: CSARTGFGEQYF

j_gene: TRBJ2-5
v_gene: TRBV12-3/TRBV12-4
abundance: NA
d_gene: NA
CDR3nt: TGTGCCAGCAGTACAAGGGAGACCCAGTACTTC
CDR3aa: CASSTRETQYF